This T cell receptor beta chain was observed in a study of Graves' ophthalmopathy and Graves' hyperthyroidism. This CDR3 has 16 residues. The germline V gene has CDR1 ENHRY and CDR2 SYGVKD. Concerning this clonotype: What it binds is unknown. Compared with germline, one end of the junction differs, possibly owing to a read error.

Researchers turned away patients with other autoimmune diseases, uncontrolled infections, pregnancy or lactation. As the starting material, 10 ml of fresh peripheral blood yielded the PBMCs. Findings and limits, study-wide: The authors also found most expanded thyroid clonotypes above 0.001 frequency in blood.

Amplification of the TCR beta CDR3 regions used RNA transcripts (as template). First-round RT-PCR used HTBI primers; second-round multiplex PCR followed. TCRdb fed the multiplex PCR reads into MiXCR, producing one record per CDR3 protein. The table records 740,000 or so distinct CDR3 sequences, roughly 40% of them present only once. Sample: peripheral blood. The source is an adult man with Graves' ophthalmopathy. The J gene is TRBJ2-2, the V gene TRBV10-3; D might be TRBD1 or TRBD2, each matching 5 bases. CDR3 coding DNA: TGTGCCACCAGTGACCCGGGACCATCGTACATCGGGGAGCTGTTTTTT. This codes for CATSDPGPSYIGELFF.